This record covers a single TCR beta chain. These data belong to a study of blood T cell repertoires in COVID-19. V shed 3 bases and J 7 bases; nucleotides not matched to a gene: 1. The CDR3 spans 14 residues. From germline, CDR1 is SEHNR and CDR2 FQNEAQ (reference sequence). Assay used: immunoSEQ multiplex PCR; TCRdb lists only in-frame clones, some missing. The data show about 120,000 clones, roughly nine tenths seen once. Sequenced material: peripheral blood. The genes are TRBV7-9 and TRBJ2-1; 12 bases match TRBD2. The clonotype originates from a man aged 65 to 79 with active or convalescent COVID-19. CDR3 protein: CASSLTSGSNEQFF. CDR3 in DNA: TGTGCCAGCAGCTTGACTAGCGGGAGTAATGAGCAGTTCTTC. Using reference TRBV7-9 and TRBJ2-1 for the parts outside the CDR3, the full variable domain is DTGVSQNPRHKITKRGQNVTFRCDPISEHNRLYWYRQTLGQGPEFLTYFQNEAQLEKSRLLSDRFSAERPKGSFSTLEIQRTEQGDSAMYLCASSLTSGSNEQFFGPGTRLTVL.